This T cell receptor (beta chain) was observed in a study of T cells after yellow fever vaccination. CDR3 length: 14 residues. The V gene lost 4 bases and the J gene lost 4 bases, with 12 bases spanning the gap. Germline CDR1 and CDR2: SGHRS and YFSETQ. This clonotype has ten or more counts. Its antigen is unknown. TCRdb redid the calling of the 5' RACE reads with MiXCR, one entry per CDR3 protein. Here the sample spans some 320,000 distinct CDR3 sequences, over 4% being singletons. Study conclusions and caveats: Some clonotypes, a small share, were shared between CD4 and CD8 compartments.

This material consisted of PBMCs, taken 5 days after the yellow fever booster vaccination. V gene TRBV5-1 combines with J gene TRBJ1-3, with D maybe TRBD1 (5 bases). The TCR sequence derives from a man aged 18-30 years who received the YFV17D yellow fever vaccine. The CDR3 spells CASSPGLAGNTIYF. CDR3 coding DNA: TGCGCCAGCAGCCCGGGACTGGCGGGAAACACCATATATTTT. The full variable domain, completed using reference TRBV5-1 and TRBJ1-3, is KAGVTQTPRYLIKTRGQQVTLSCSPISGHRSVSWYQQTPGQGLQFLFEYFSETQRNKGNFPGRFSGRQFSNSRSEMNVSTLELGDSALYLCASSPGLAGNTIYFGEGSWLTVV.